The next 15 T cell receptor beta chains were all read from a single sample in a study of T cells in Graves' hyperthyroidism and ophthalmopathy. There were TCR beta CDR3 regions amplified from RNA transcripts. During a first-round RT-PCR of the TCR CDR3, the HTBI primer set was used. TCRdb redid the calling of the multiplex PCR reads with MiXCR, one entry per CDR3 protein. The sample includes some 300,000 distinct CDR3 sequences, roughly 17% of them seen just once. Source material: blood. The receptor set was obtained from a man aged 25 to 40 with Graves' hyperthyroidism.

This clonotype was recorded at least ten times. The chain uses TRBV2 and TRBJ2-1, with 11 bases lining up with TRBD1. Trimming at V came to 4 bases and at J to 9 bases, leaving 8 bases not matched to a gene. Germline loops: CDR1 SNHLY, CDR2 FYNNEI. This CDR3 region has 15 residues. CDR3 in amino acids: CASSAGTGGRSEQFF. The CDR3 DNA sequence: TGTGCCAGCAGTGCCGGGACAGGGGGTCGAAGTGAGCAGTTCTTC.

The chain couples TRBV4-1 to TRBJ1-1, with D maybe TRBD1 (5 bases). The V end was cut by 1 base, the J end by 11 bases, with 14 bases between. CDR3 length equals 13 residues. The V gene's germline CDR1 is MGHRA and CDR2 YSYEKL. As DNA, the CDR3 is TGCGCCAGCAGCCAAGTGGTAGGGGAGATGGCTTTCTTT. It translates to CASSQVVGEMAFF.

A few counts support this clonotype. This could be a read error, since a much larger clone is one nucleotide away. As the CDR3 is not closed by the conserved phenylalanine or tryptophan, this likely results from a read error. The chain recombines TRBV5-6 with TRBJ2-7, with TRBD2 matching over 8 bases. The CDR3 length is 14 residues. V shed 0 bases and J 3 bases; nucleotides not matched to a gene: 2. The germline V gene encodes CDR1 SGHDT and CDR2 YYEEEE. This CDR3 reads CASSLGSGSYEQYL. The CDR3, as DNA: TGTGCCAGCAGCTTGGGCAGCGGGAGCTACGAGCAGTACCTC.

Concerning this clonotype itself: At one of its ends the junction is not consistent with the germline gene, which may arise from a read error. The chain carries TRBV2 and TRBJ2-2; either TRBD1 or TRBD2 may supply D (7 bases each). This CDR3 is 15 amino acids long. CDR1 and CDR2 from the germline V gene are SNHLY and FYNNEI. The CDR3 nucleotides read TGTGCCAGCAGTCTGACTAGCAGGGGGGTCAGGGGAGCTGTTTTT. Its protein is CASSLTSRGVRGAVF.

The J gene is TRBJ2-3, the V gene TRBV20-1; TRBD1 might be the D (5 bases). CDR1 and CDR2 from the germline V gene are DFQATT and SNEGSKA (reference sequence). The CDR3 contains 15 residues. The V gene lost 6 bases and the J gene lost 3 bases, with 19 bases spanning the gap. The CDR3 DNA sequence: TGCAGTGCGCCCCCTGGGGCGGCTGGAACAGATACGCAGTATTTT. It specifies CSAPPGAAGTDTQYF.

This clonotype showed up many times. This chain joins TRBV5-1 and TRBJ2-7, with 9 bases matching TRBD1. CDR1 and CDR2 from the germline V gene are SGHRS and YFSETQ. This CDR3 contains 16 residues. Trimming took 4 bases from V and 5 from J; bases not matched to a gene: 13. The DNA for the CDR3 is TGCGCCAGCAGCCCCGACCTGGGACAGGGCACGGACGAGCAGTACTTC. It specifies CASSPDLGQGTDEQYF.

The V call is TRBV20-1, the J call TRBJ2-2; 11 bases are a match to TRBD2. J gave up 1 base and V 0 bases, and 7 bases lay outside the gene matches. The CDR3 covers 18 residues. Germline CDR1 reads DFQATT; CDR2 reads SNEGSKA (reference sequence). CDR3 coding DNA: TGCAGTGCTAGAGATCTAGCGGGAGGTGCTGAGAACACCGGGGAGCTGTTTTTT. This codes for CSARDLAGGAENTGELFF.

This clonotype occurred many times. The chain combines TRBV20-1 with TRBJ2-3; D is unclear. CDR1 is DFQATT, CDR2 SNEGSKA, per germline (reference sequence). V was shortened by 4 bases and J by 6 bases, with 14 bases between the two germline ends. The CDR3 is 13 amino acids. The CDR3 sequence is CSAIGPLQDTQYF. CDR3 DNA: TGCAGTGCTATTGGTCCACTACAGGATACGCAGTATTTT.

The V call is TRBV13, the J call TRBJ1-2; D possibly corresponds to TRBD1 (5 bases). V was shortened by 5 bases and J by 7 bases, with 11 bases between the two germline ends. In germline, CDR1 is PRHDT, CDR2 FYEKMQ (reference sequence). This CDR3 is 12 amino acids long. The CDR3 here is CASSPGEGGYTF. The CDR3, as DNA: TGTGCCAGCAGCCCGGGGGAGGGTGGCTACACCTTC.

Comment on this clonotype: It may be a read error: a sequence one base away is much more abundant. The V gene is TRBV20-1, the J gene TRBJ2-5; 9 bases align to TRBD2. Germline lookup yields CDR1 DFQATT and CDR2 SNEGSKA (reference sequence). The CDR3 has 13 amino acids. For the CDR3, the DNA is TGCAGTGCTAAATCTAGCGGGACAGAGACCCAGTGCTTC. This sequence encodes CSAKSSGTETQCF.

The V call is TRBV9, the J call TRBJ2-7; the D is unclear. The CDR3 contains 9 residues. The germline V gene has CDR1 SGDLS and CDR2 YYNGEE. The V end was cut by 9 bases, the J end by 2 bases, with 3 bases between. The CDR3 sequence is CATPYEQYF. CDR3 nucleotides: TGTGCCACCCCCTACGAGCAGTACTTC.

This sequence joins TRBV5-1 and TRBJ1-2; a weak D match, TRBD1 (6 bases). The CDR3 spans 15 residues. The V and J ends lost 0 bases and 10 bases respectively, with 19 bases between them. Germline CDR1 reads SGHRS; CDR2 reads YFSETQ. The CDR3 loop is CASSLEPRDKIDYTF. In DNA, the CDR3 is TGCGCCAGCAGCTTGGAACCCCGGGACAAAATTGACTACACCTTC.

CDR3 DNA: TGTGCCAGTAGTATCCCCCTCTCGACAGGGTATACGCCCCAGCATTTT. It yields the protein CASSIPLSTGYTPQHF. The J gene is TRBJ1-5, the V gene TRBV19; 7 nucleotides line up with TRBD1. With V trimmed by 3 bases and J by 9 bases, 14 bases remained unmatched. This CDR3 contains 16 residues. Looked up from germline, CDR1 is LNHDA and CDR2 is SQIVND (reference sequence).

CDR3 in DNA: TGCGCCAGCAGCCAAGGTCGGCAGGGTTACGAGCAGTACTTC. Translating it yields CASSQGRQGYEQYF. The chain uses TRBV4-1 and TRBJ2-7; D is perhaps TRBD1 (5 bases). Trimming stripped 1 base from V and 4 bases from J, with 11 bases between. Germline CDR1 MGHRA, CDR2 YSYEKL. CDR3 length: 14 residues.

The gene calls are TRBV4-1 and TRBJ2-7; D is undetermined. Trimming pared 1 base from V and 0 bases from J, leaving 7 bases between. The CDR3 is 14 residues long. The germline gives CDR1 MGHRA, CDR2 YSYEKL. CDR3 residues: CASSQGEASYEQYF. Written as DNA, the CDR3 is TGCGCCAGCAGCCAAGGAGAGGCCTCCTACGAGCAGTACTTC.